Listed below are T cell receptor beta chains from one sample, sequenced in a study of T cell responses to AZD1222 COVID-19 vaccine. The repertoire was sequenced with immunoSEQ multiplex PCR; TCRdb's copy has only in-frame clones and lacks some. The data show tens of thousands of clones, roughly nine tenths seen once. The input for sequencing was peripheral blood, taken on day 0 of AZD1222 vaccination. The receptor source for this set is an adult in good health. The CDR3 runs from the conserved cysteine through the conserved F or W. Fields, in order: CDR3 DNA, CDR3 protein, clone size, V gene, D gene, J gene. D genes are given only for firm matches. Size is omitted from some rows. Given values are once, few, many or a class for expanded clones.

CDR3 DNA: TGTGCCAGCAGCGCTTGGGGGACGCAGTATTTT; CDR3 protein: CASSAWGTQYF; clone size: .; V gene: TRBV25-1; D gene: .; J gene: TRBJ2-3
CDR3 DNA: TGTGCCAGCAGCCAAGAAACAGATACGCAGTATTTT; CDR3 protein: CASSQETDTQYF; clone size: .; V gene: TRBV3-1/TRBV3-2; D gene: .; J gene: TRBJ2-3
CDR3 DNA: TGTGCCAGCTCACAGGGTAGGGACACTGAAGCTTTCTTT; CDR3 protein: CASSQGRDTEAFF; clone size: .; V gene: TRBV18; D gene: .; J gene: TRBJ1-1
CDR3 DNA: TGTGCCAGCAGGGAAGGGTCCCACGGGGCTTTCTTT; CDR3 protein: CASREGSHGAFF; clone size: .; V gene: TRBV27; D gene: .; J gene: TRBJ1-1
CDR3 DNA: TGCGCCAGCAGCCGATCACAGGAGAACACCGGGGAGCTGTTTTTT; CDR3 protein: CASSRSQENTGELFF; clone size: .; V gene: TRBV5-1; D gene: .; J gene: TRBJ2-2
CDR3 DNA: TGCGCCAGCAGCGGAGCGGGGGGATACAATGAGCAGTTCTTC; CDR3 protein: CASSGAGGYNEQFF; clone size: .; V gene: TRBV5-1; D gene: TRBD2; J gene: TRBJ2-1
CDR3 DNA: TGTGCCAGCAGCCAAGCCCGCGGAATAGTTCGCGACACCATATATTTT; CDR3 protein: CASSQARGIVRDTIYF; clone size: .; V gene: TRBV4-2; D gene: .; J gene: TRBJ1-3
CDR3 DNA: TGTGCCAGCAGCTTGGCCCTAGCGGGAGATACGCAGTATTTT; CDR3 protein: CASSLALAGDTQYF; clone size: .; V gene: TRBV5-6; D gene: TRBD2; J gene: TRBJ2-3
CDR3 DNA: TGCGCCAGCAGCCAAGATCTGAGCGGCTCCTACGAGCAGTACTTC; CDR3 protein: CASSQDLSGSYEQYF; clone size: .; V gene: TRBV4-1; D gene: .; J gene: TRBJ2-7
CDR3 DNA: TGTGCCAGCAGTTACAGGGATAGCAATCAGCCCCAGCATTTT; CDR3 protein: CASSYRDSNQPQHF; clone size: .; V gene: TRBV6-2/TRBV6-3; D gene: .; J gene: TRBJ1-5
CDR3 DNA: TGTGCCAGCAGCTTAGGGGGGTCCTCCTACGAGCAGTACTTC; CDR3 protein: CASSLGGSSYEQYF; clone size: .; V gene: TRBV11-3; D gene: .; J gene: TRBJ2-7
CDR3 DNA: TGTGCCAGCAAGGAGGGGACAGGGGCGACCGGGGAGCTGTTTTTT; CDR3 protein: CASKEGTGATGELFF; clone size: .; V gene: TRBV6-5; D gene: TRBD1; J gene: TRBJ2-2
CDR3 DNA: TGTGCCAGCAGTGAAACCGGGACAGGCTACAATGAGCAGTTCTTC; CDR3 protein: CASSETGTGYNEQFF; clone size: .; V gene: TRBV6-4; D gene: TRBD1; J gene: TRBJ2-1
CDR3 DNA: TGTGCCAGCAGTAAATCTAGGGGTCAGGAGTTTCAGCCCCAGCATTTT; CDR3 protein: CASSKSRGQEFQPQHF; clone size: .; V gene: TRBV6-2/TRBV6-3; D gene: .; J gene: TRBJ1-5
CDR3 DNA: TGTGCCAGCAGCCAGACGGCCGACTATGGCTACACCTTC; CDR3 protein: CASSQTADYGYTF; clone size: .; V gene: TRBV7-9; D gene: .; J gene: TRBJ1-2
CDR3 DNA: TGTGCCATCAGTGAGCCTCAGACAGGGGGAGAGACCCAGTACTTC; CDR3 protein: CAISEPQTGGETQYF; clone size: .; V gene: TRBV10-3; D gene: TRBD1; J gene: TRBJ2-5
CDR3 DNA: TGTGCCAGCAGCATGGACAGGGGGCGAGACACTGAAGCTTTCTTT; CDR3 protein: CASSMDRGRDTEAFF; clone size: .; V gene: TRBV11-1; D gene: TRBD1; J gene: TRBJ1-1
CDR3 DNA: TGTGCCAGCAGCTTGGTCGATTCGGGCTACACCTTC; CDR3 protein: CASSLVDSGYTF; clone size: .; V gene: TRBV5-5; D gene: .; J gene: TRBJ1-2
CDR3 DNA: TGTGCCAGCAGCCCTGACAGGGTCACTGAAGCTTTCTTT; CDR3 protein: CASSPDRVTEAFF; clone size: few; V gene: TRBV5-6; D gene: TRBD1; J gene: TRBJ1-1
CDR3 DNA: TGTGCCAGCAGCCAAGTTGGAGCCCTAGGGGAGCTGTTTTTT; CDR3 protein: CASSQVGALGELFF; clone size: .; V gene: TRBV3-1/TRBV3-2; D gene: .; J gene: TRBJ2-2
CDR3 DNA: TGTGCCAGCACCCGTAGAACCACGGGGGCCCTAGGCTATGGCTACACCTTC; CDR3 protein: CASTRRTTGALGYGYTF; clone size: .; V gene: TRBV9; D gene: .; J gene: TRBJ1-2
CDR3 DNA: TGTGCCAGCAGCGTAGCCCCTCGGGCGGGGGGACTCACAGATACGCAGTATTTT; CDR3 protein: CASSVAPRAGGLTDTQYF; clone size: .; V gene: TRBV9; D gene: TRBD2; J gene: TRBJ2-3
CDR3 DNA: TGTGCCAGCAGCCTAGACAGAGACAATCAGCCCCAGCATTTT; CDR3 protein: CASSLDRDNQPQHF; clone size: .; V gene: TRBV7-2; D gene: .; J gene: TRBJ1-5
CDR3 DNA: TGTGCCACCAGCAGAGAAGAAGGAGATGGCTACACCTTC; CDR3 protein: CATSREEGDGYTF; clone size: once; V gene: TRBV15; D gene: .; J gene: TRBJ1-2
CDR3 DNA: TGTGCCAGCAGTGAATCGGGACAGGGGGCGCAGACCCAGTACTTC; CDR3 protein: CASSESGQGAQTQYF; clone size: .; V gene: TRBV28; D gene: TRBD1; J gene: TRBJ2-5
CDR3 DNA: TGCGCCAGCAGCTTAGCCCAGTATGGGGGCTCCTACGAGCAGTACTTC; CDR3 protein: CASSLAQYGGSYEQYF; clone size: .; V gene: TRBV5-1; D gene: .; J gene: TRBJ2-7
CDR3 DNA: TGTGCCAGCAGACGAAGGACGGGTAGGGGGGGAGAAGCAGATACGCAGTATTTT; CDR3 protein: CASRRRTGRGGEADTQYF; clone size: once; V gene: TRBV7-2; D gene: .; J gene: TRBJ2-3
CDR3 DNA: TGTGCCAGCAGTGACGGGACAGGGGGCACAGATACGCAGTATTTT; CDR3 protein: CASSDGTGGTDTQYF; clone size: .; V gene: TRBV6-4; D gene: TRBD1; J gene: TRBJ2-3
CDR3 DNA: TGTGCCAGCAGCGCGGGGGTCACAGATACGCAGTATTTT; CDR3 protein: CASSAGVTDTQYF; clone size: once; V gene: TRBV7-3; D gene: TRBD2; J gene: TRBJ2-3